This TCR beta chain was found in a study of molecular identifiers for immune sequencing clone quantification. TCRdb passed the PCR reads through MiXCR, listing each CDR3 protein once. Found here are hundreds of thousands of distinct CDR3 sequences, less than 30% of them singletons; the top ten hold about 0.84%. Concerning this clonotype: Its cognate antigen is unknown.

Sorting selected naive CD8 T cells with a CD8+CD4-CCR7+CD45RA+ phenotype. The ends were cut back, 5 bases at V and 5 bases at J, with 15 bases in the middle. The CDR3 runs to 14 residues. CDR1 and CDR2 from the germline V gene are PRHDT and FYEKMQ (reference sequence). Study conclusions and caveats: The sizes of highly expanded clones could be underestimated when identical TCR molecules share a barcode.

The sequencing sample was made of naive CD8+ T cells from blood, with Jurkat cell RNA spiked in. Documented subset: FACS-sorted CD8+CD4-CCR7+CD45RA+ naive T cells. The chain joins TRBV13 to TRBJ2-5; possible D gene TRBD1, 8 bases. The TCR sequence derives from a human donor in good health. Some libraries in this study had Jurkat cell RNA spiked in. CDR3 DNA: TGTGCCAGCAGCACAGGGGGGGGGCTGGAGACCCAGTACTTC. This translates into CASSTGGGLETQYF.